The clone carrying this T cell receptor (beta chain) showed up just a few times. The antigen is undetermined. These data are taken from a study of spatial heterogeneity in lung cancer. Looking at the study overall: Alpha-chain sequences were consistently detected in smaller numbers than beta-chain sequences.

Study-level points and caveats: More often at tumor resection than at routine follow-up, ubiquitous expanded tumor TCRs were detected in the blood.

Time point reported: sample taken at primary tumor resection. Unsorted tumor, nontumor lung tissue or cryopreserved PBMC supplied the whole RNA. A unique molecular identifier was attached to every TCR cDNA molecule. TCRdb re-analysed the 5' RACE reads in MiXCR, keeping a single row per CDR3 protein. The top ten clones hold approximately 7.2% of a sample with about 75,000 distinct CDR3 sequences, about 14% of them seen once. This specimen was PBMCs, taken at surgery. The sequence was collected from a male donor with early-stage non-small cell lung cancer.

For the CDR3, the DNA is TGCAGCGTAGCCGGGACTAGCGGGCAAGAGACCCAGTACTTC. Its protein product is CSVAGTSGQETQYF. The gene calls are TRBV29-1 and TRBJ2-5, with 12 bases lining up with TRBD2. This CDR3 is 14 amino acids long. Germline V gene data show CDR1 as SQVTM and CDR2 as ANQGSEA. J gave up 2 bases and V 6 bases, and 4 bases lay outside the gene matches.